The 24 T cell receptor beta chains below were found in one sample sequenced in a study of beta chain features in type 1 diabetes. TCRB transcripts that were expressed got sequenced, as all of the isolated RNA had been reverse transcribed. This table comes from immunoSEQ multiplex PCR, and its TCRdb copy is limited to in-frame clones, with some not included. The sample has a few hundred thousand clones, 16% seen once; the top ten hold 0.085%. Their specific antigens are unknown. Study findings and constraints: A moderate, significant TCRB CDR3 shortening appeared in type 1 diabetes across four CD4+ subsets.

Material: naive CD4+ T cells from blood. The receptors were gathered from a young man with type 1 diabetes.

This clone was seen a handful of times. This chain uses TRBV7-3 with TRBJ2-1, with a possible D match to TRBD2 (6 bases). Trimming removed 3 bases at V and 10 bases at J, with 10 bases between. Germline V lookup: CDR1 SGHTA, CDR2 FQGTGA. The CDR3 sequence is 12 residues long. The CDR3 region has the DNA TGTGCCAGCAGCTTGAATCTAGCGGAGCAGTTCTTC. It specifies CASSLNLAEQFF.

In DNA, the CDR3 is TGCGCCAGCAGCGAATCGACAGGGGACTATGGCTACACCTTC. This sequence encodes CASSESTGDYGYTF. The chain combines TRBV5-1 with TRBJ1-2, with 8 positions matching TRBD1. The germline gives CDR1 SGHRS, CDR2 YFSETQ. The CDR3 is 14 amino acids. Trimming at V came to 4 bases and at J to 3 bases, leaving 5 bases not matched to a gene. The entire variable domain, with the rest obtained from reference TRBV5-1 and TRBJ1-2, is as follows: KAGVTQTPRYLIKTRGQQVTLSCSPISGHRSVSWYQQTPGQGLQFLFEYFSETQRNKGNFPGRFSGRQFSNSRSEMNVSTLELGDSALYLCASSESTGDYGYTFGSGTRLTVV.

Written as DNA, the CDR3 is TGTGCCAGCAGACAAGGGGGCCAAGAGACCCAGTACTTC. Protein: CASRQGGQETQYF. The chain uses TRBV10-3 and TRBJ2-5; maybe TRBD1 (6 bases). Germline CDR1 ENHRY, CDR2 SYGVKD. The CDR3 contains 13 residues. The ends were cut back, 10 bases at V and 1 base at J, with 13 bases in the middle.

The chain recombines TRBV29-1 with TRBJ1-2; maybe TRBD1 (5 bases). The length of the CDR3 is 15 residues. Germline values: CDR1 SQVTM, CDR2 ANQGSEA. V lost 4 bases, J lost 0 bases, and 15 bases lay in between. DNA for the CDR3: TGCAGCGTTGTTGGGGGTTCGGTGGCTAACTATGGCTACACCTTC. Its translation: CSVVGGSVANYGYTF.

The chain is built from TRBV4-1 and TRBJ2-7; the match to TRBD1 covers 7 bases. The germline V gene has CDR1 MGHRA and CDR2 YSYEKL. This CDR3 contains 14 residues. V shed 0 bases, J shed 7 bases, and the junction held 6 bases outside the gene matches. The DNA of the CDR3 is TGCGCCAGCAGCCAAGATGACAGGGTGAGGGAGCAGTACTTC. This encodes CASSQDDRVREQYF.

This chain links TRBV7-3 with TRBJ2-1; no clear D gene. In germline, CDR1 is SGHTA, CDR2 FQGTGA. V lost 4 bases, J lost 4 bases, and 14 bases lay in between. The CDR3 spans 15 residues. CDR3: CASSSVTRGYNEQFF. In DNA, the CDR3 is TGTGCCAGCAGCTCCGTGACGAGAGGTTACAATGAGCAGTTCTTC.

This clone occurred a few times. V gene TRBV2 combines with J gene TRBJ1-2; no definite D call. CDR3 size: 12 residues. The V end was cut by 6 bases, the J end by 5 bases, with 10 bases between. Germline CDR1 and CDR2: SNHLY and FYNNEI. CDR3 DNA: TGTGCCAGCAGGGGCAGACCTTATGGCTACACCTTC. It specifies CASRGRPYGYTF.

This chain connects TRBV14 to TRBJ2-1; possible D gene TRBD1, 6 bases. The germline V gene encodes CDR1 SGHDN and CDR2 FVKESK. There are 15 residues in the CDR3. V lost 0 bases and J 12 bases, leaving 18 bases between the germline ends. CDR3 DNA sequence: TGTGCCAGCAGCCAAGATGGACAGCCGCTCCTCCGGCAGTTCTTC. This gives the protein CASSQDGQPLLRQFF.

CDR3 sequence: CASSRDTEAFF. The CDR3 DNA is TGTGCCAGCAGCCGAGACACTGAAGCTTTCTTT. The J gene is TRBJ1-1, the V gene TRBV14; D is unresolved. The CDR3 is 11 residues long. Germline lookup yields CDR1 SGHDN and CDR2 FVKESK. Trimming took off 4 bases at V and 3 bases at J, with 3 bases between the two ends.

This clone was observed a few times. This chain links TRBV28 with TRBJ1-1; D remains unclear. This CDR3 comprises 14 residues. V was clipped by 6 bases and J by 0 bases, with 11 bases between them. CDR1 MDHEN and CDR2 SYDVKM come from the germline V gene. The CDR3 loop is CASSNRAMNTEAFF. The DNA for the CDR3 is TGTGCCAGCAGCAACAGAGCCATGAACACTGAAGCTTTCTTT.

The rearrangement joins TRBV29-1 to TRBJ2-3; 8 positions match TRBD1. CDR3 length: 14 amino acids. CDR1 and CDR2 from the germline V gene are SQVTM and ANQGSEA. Trimming took 3 bases from V and 1 from J; bases not matched to a gene: 3. This chain's CDR3 is CSVEAGGGTDTQYF. Here the CDR3 DNA reads TGCAGCGTTGAGGCAGGGGGCGGCACAGATACGCAGTATTTT.

This clone was seen a handful of times. V usage is TRBV10-3 and J usage is TRBJ2-7; D perhaps matches TRBD2 (6 bases). The CDR3 consists of 14 residues. Trimming left V 8 bases short and J 0 bases short, with 14 bases between. Looked up from germline, CDR1 is ENHRY and CDR2 is SYGVKD. Written as DNA, the CDR3 is TGTGCCATCGGAGCGGGTTCTAGCTCCTACGAGCAGTACTTC. Translation: CAIGAGSSSYEQYF.

Here the CDR3 DNA reads TGTGCCAGCAGCGTAGCACAGATGAACACTGAAGCTTTCTTT. It encodes CASSVAQMNTEAFF. This rearrangement joins TRBV9 to TRBJ1-1, with D uncertain. The CDR3 spans 14 residues. CDR1 and CDR2 from the germline V gene are SGDLS and YYNGEE. V lost 0 bases to trimming and J lost 0 bases, with 6 bases between them.

In its sample, this clone was seen once. This chain joins TRBV4-2 and TRBJ2-3, with D tentatively TRBD2 (5 bases). The length of the CDR3 is 17 residues. Germline lookup yields CDR1 LGHNA and CDR2 YNFKEQ. Trimming pared 3 bases from V and 5 bases from J, leaving 21 bases between. CDR3 sequence: CASSQSSLAGRRDTQYF. The CDR3 DNA follows: TGTGCCAGCAGCCAGAGTTCTCTAGCAGGCAGACGAGATACGCAGTATTTT.

The rearrangement links TRBV4-3 to TRBJ2-3; the D gene is possibly TRBD1 (6 bases). The germline gives CDR1 LGHNA, CDR2 YSLEER. V was shortened by 4 bases and J by 4 bases, with 15 bases between the two germline ends. The CDR3 is 15 amino acids. CDR3 in DNA: TGCGCCAGCAGCCGGATACAGGGAGCAGCAGATACGCAGTATTTT. It encodes CASSRIQGAADTQYF.

This clone was observed a handful of times. The chain combines TRBV14 with TRBJ2-5; 9 bases are shared with TRBD1. In germline, CDR1 is SGHDN, CDR2 FVKESK. The CDR3 consists of 15 residues. After removal of 2 bases from V and 4 bases from J, the junction contained 5 bases not matched to a gene. The CDR3 coding sequence is TGTGCCAGCAGCCAACTACAGGGGGCTGGAGAGACCCAGTACTTC. Its protein is CASSQLQGAGETQYF.

CDR3 protein: CASSFGGGTDTQYF. The CDR3 DNA sequence: TGTGCCAGCAGCTTCGGGGGCGGCACAGATACGCAGTATTTT. This chain connects TRBV11-2 to TRBJ2-3; D might be TRBD1 or TRBD2, each matching 6 bases. The germline CDR1 and CDR2 sequences are SGHAT and FQNNGV. V lost 3 bases, J lost 1 base, and 8 bases lay in between. This CDR3 is built from 14 residues.

The chain is built from TRBV5-1 and TRBJ1-1; possibly TRBD1 for D (6 bases). Germline V gives CDR1 SGHRS, CDR2 YFSETQ. The CDR3 length is 14 residues. V lost 4 bases, J lost 1 base, and 11 bases lay in between. The CDR3 loop is CASSPRGENTEAFF. CDR3 in DNA: TGCGCCAGCAGCCCCAGGGGCGAGAACACTGAAGCTTTCTTT.

This clone was detected only a few times. V and J are TRBV10-3 and TRBJ2-1; D remains ambiguous. This CDR3 is 13 amino acids long. The germline V gene has CDR1 ENHRY and CDR2 SYGVKD. Deletions cut 3 bases from V and 12 bases from J, with 15 bases between. CDR3: CAISEGTEIGQFF. DNA of the CDR3: TGTGCCATCAGTGAAGGTACTGAGATAGGGCAGTTCTTC.

The J gene is TRBJ2-7, the V gene TRBV7-2; 9 bases map to TRBD1. The trim removed 10 bases at V and 0 bases at J, leaving 7 bases unmatched. Germline V gene lookup returns CDR1 SGHTA and CDR2 FQGNSA. This CDR3 has 14 amino acids. The DNA of the CDR3 is TGTGCCACCACTGGACAGGGGAGCTCCTACGAGCAGTACTTC. This sequence encodes CATTGQGSSYEQYF.

This clone was detected only a few times. V gene TRBV6-5 combines with J gene TRBJ2-1; TRBD1 matches 7 bases. Germline trimming cut 6 bases from V and 13 bases from J; bases unmatched to any gene: 6. CDR3 length: 11 residues. Germline assignment: CDR1 MNHEY and CDR2 SVGAGI. The CDR3 here is CASRSGTAQFF. The CDR3 DNA is TGTGCCAGCAGATCCGGGACAGCCCAGTTCTTC.

This clone was seen a few times. The V gene is TRBV9, the J gene TRBJ2-2, with D maybe TRBD2 (6 bases). The CDR3 runs to 16 residues. The V end lost 0 bases, the J end lost 5 bases, and 14 bases lay between the germline ends. Germline V CDR1 and CDR2: SGDLS, YYNGEE. The CDR3 loop is CASSVERETVTGELFF. The CDR3 nucleotides read TGTGCCAGCAGCGTAGAACGGGAGACGGTAACCGGGGAGCTGTTTTTT. The whole variable domain, filled in from reference TRBV9 and TRBJ2-2, reads DSGVTQTPKHLITATGQRVTLRCSPRSGDLSVYWYQQSLDQGLQFLIQYYNGEERAKGNILERFSAQQFPDLHSELNLSSLELGDSALYFCASSVERETVTGELFFGEGSRLTVL.

CDR3 sequence reads: CASSLSAGSGRGANVLTF. As DNA, the CDR3 is TGTGCCAGCAGCTTATCGGCAGGCTCGGGAAGAGGGGCCAACGTCCTGACTTTC. This chain uses TRBV7-9 with TRBJ2-6; a weak D match, TRBD2 (5 bases). The CDR3 is 18 amino acids. V was shortened by 2 bases and J by 4 bases, with 18 bases between the two germline ends. CDR1 and CDR2 from the germline V gene are SEHNR and FQNEAQ (reference sequence).

Written as DNA, the CDR3 is TGTGCCAGCAGTGCAGAAGCGGGGAATGAGCAGTTCTTC. Translation: CASSAEAGNEQFF. The chain employs TRBV2 and TRBJ2-1; 7 bases match TRBD2. This CDR3 comprises 13 residues. V was pared by 4 bases and J by 7 bases, with 4 bases of the junction left unmatched. Germline V gives CDR1 SNHLY, CDR2 FYNNEI.